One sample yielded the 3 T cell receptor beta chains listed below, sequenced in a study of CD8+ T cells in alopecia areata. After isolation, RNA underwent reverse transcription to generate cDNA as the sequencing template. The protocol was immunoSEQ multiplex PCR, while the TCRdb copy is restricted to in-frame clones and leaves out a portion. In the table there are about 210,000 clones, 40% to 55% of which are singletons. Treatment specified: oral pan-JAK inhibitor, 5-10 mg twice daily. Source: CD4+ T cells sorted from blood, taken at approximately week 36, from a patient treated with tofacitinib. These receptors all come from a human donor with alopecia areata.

As DNA, the CDR3 is TGTGCCAGCAGCCCCGTGGGGGGCTCCGGGGCCAACGTCCTGACTTTC. Translating it yields CASSPVGGSGANVLTF. This chain uses TRBV7-6 with TRBJ2-6; the D call may be TRBD1 or TRBD2 (6 bases each). The germline CDR1 and CDR2 sequences are SGHVS and FNYEAQ. There are 16 residues in the CDR3. V was shortened by 5 bases and J by 4 bases, with 15 bases between the two germline ends.

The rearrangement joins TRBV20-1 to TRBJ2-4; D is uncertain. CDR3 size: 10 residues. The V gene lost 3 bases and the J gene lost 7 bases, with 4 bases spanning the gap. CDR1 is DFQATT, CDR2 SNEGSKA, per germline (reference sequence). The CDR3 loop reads CSASINIQYF. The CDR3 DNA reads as TGCAGTGCTAGTATTAACATTCAGTACTTC.

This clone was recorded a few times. The CDR3: CASSLVGGSGANVLTF. The CDR3 DNA sequence: TGTGCCAGCAGCTTAGTCGGGGGTTCTGGGGCCAACGTCCTGACTTTC. The rearrangement joins TRBV7-8 to TRBJ2-6; tentative D call: TRBD2 (6 bases). Germline CDR1 and CDR2: SGHVS and FQNEAQ. The CDR3 totals 16 residues. V was trimmed by 1 base and J by 1 base, leaving 8 bases between them.